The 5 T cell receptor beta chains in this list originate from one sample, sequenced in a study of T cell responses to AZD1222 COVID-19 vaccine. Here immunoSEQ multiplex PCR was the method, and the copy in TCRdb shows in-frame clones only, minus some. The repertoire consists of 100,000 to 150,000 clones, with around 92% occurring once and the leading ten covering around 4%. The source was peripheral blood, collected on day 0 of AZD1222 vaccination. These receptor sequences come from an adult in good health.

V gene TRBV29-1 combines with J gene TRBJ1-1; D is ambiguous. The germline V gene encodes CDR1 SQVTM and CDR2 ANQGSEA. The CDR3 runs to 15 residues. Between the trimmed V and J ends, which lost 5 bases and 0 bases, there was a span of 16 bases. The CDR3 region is CSVLPRGVLNTEAFF. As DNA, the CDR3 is TGCAGCGTTCTTCCCCGGGGTGTTTTGAACACTGAAGCTTTCTTT.

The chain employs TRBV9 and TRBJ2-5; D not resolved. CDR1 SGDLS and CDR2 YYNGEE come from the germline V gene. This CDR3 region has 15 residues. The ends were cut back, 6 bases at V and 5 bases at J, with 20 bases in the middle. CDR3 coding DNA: TGTGCCAGCACCAGAACGCCTCTAGTGCACGAGACCCAGTACTTC. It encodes CASTRTPLVHETQYF.

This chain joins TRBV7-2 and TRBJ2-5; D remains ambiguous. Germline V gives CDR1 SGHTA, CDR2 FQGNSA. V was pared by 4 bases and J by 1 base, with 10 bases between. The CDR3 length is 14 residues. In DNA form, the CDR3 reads TGTGCCAGCAGCTCCGACATGGGCCAAGAGACCCAGTACTTC. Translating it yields CASSSDMGQETQYF.

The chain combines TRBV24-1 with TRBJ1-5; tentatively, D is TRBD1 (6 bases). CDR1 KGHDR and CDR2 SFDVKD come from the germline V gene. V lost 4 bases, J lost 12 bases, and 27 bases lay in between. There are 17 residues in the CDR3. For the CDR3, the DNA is TGTGCCACCAGTGACTCCTCCCCGCGTCCCCAGGGGATGAGCCAGCATTTT. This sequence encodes CATSDSSPRPQGMSQHF.

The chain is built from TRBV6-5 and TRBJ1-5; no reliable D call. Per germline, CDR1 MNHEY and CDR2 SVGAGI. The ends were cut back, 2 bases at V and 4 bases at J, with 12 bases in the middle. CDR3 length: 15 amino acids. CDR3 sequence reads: CASSYLRGPNQPQHF. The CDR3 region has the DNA TGTGCCAGCAGTTACCTGAGAGGGCCGAATCAGCCCCAGCATTTT.